A selection of T cell receptor beta chains follows, all from one sample in a study of blood T cells in healthy people across ages. From the 5' RACE reads, TCRdb called clonotypes with MiXCR, one entry per CDR3 protein. The sample gives 800,000 or so distinct CDR3 sequences, 25% of which show up once; approximately 3.7% is in the top ten. The same data also went into a second study, on T cells of mothers and their children.

The sample consisted of blood. Source of these receptors: a boy between 10 and 17 years old in good health. Both conserved end residues are part of each CDR3. D genes are given only for firm matches. A row's size may be missing; if present it is once, few, many or a size class.

abundance: NA
j_gene: TRBJ1-4
v_gene: TRBV30
d_gene: NA
CDR3nt: TGTGCCTGGAGTGTCGGGGGAACTAATGAAAAACTGTTTTTT
CDR3aa: CAWSVGGTNEKLFF

abundance: NA
j_gene: TRBJ2-2
v_gene: TRBV27
d_gene: NA
CDR3nt: TGTGCCAGCAGTTTTATTTGGACCGGGGAGCTGTTTTTT
CDR3aa: CASSFIWTGELFF

abundance: NA
j_gene: TRBJ1-6
v_gene: TRBV7-2
d_gene: TRBD1
CDR3nt: TGTGCCAGCAGCGCACGACAGGGGGTGAATTCACCCCTCCACTTT
CDR3aa: CASSARQGVNSPLHF

abundance: NA
j_gene: TRBJ1-2
v_gene: TRBV6-5
d_gene: NA
CDR3nt: TGTGCCAGCAGTTACGCCGGTTACAACTATGGCTACACCTTC
CDR3aa: CASSYAGYNYGYTF

abundance: NA
j_gene: TRBJ2-3
v_gene: TRBV3-1
d_gene: NA
CDR3nt: TGTGCCAGCAGCACCGGGACGGGACCGCAGTATTTT
CDR3aa: CASSTGTGPQYF

abundance: NA
j_gene: TRBJ2-7
v_gene: TRBV6-5
d_gene: TRBD1
CDR3nt: TGTGCCAGCAGTTACTCGACCGGGACAGGGATGTACGAGCAGTACTTC
CDR3aa: CASSYSTGTGMYEQYF

abundance: few
j_gene: TRBJ1-1
v_gene: TRBV1
d_gene: NA
CDR3nt: TGCACCGGCAGCCTGAACACTGAAGCTTTCTTT
CDR3aa: CTGSLNTEAFF

abundance: NA
j_gene: TRBJ2-5
v_gene: TRBV7-9
d_gene: TRBD1
CDR3nt: TGTGCCAGCAGCCCTTTAACAGGGGGGCAAGAGACCCAGTACTTC
CDR3aa: CASSPLTGGQETQYF

abundance: NA
j_gene: TRBJ1-4
v_gene: TRBV6-1
d_gene: NA
CDR3nt: TGTGCCAGCAGTGGACTGGTAACTAATGAAAAACTGTTCTTT
CDR3aa: CASSGLVTNEKLFF

abundance: NA
j_gene: TRBJ2-3
v_gene: TRBV29-1
d_gene: NA
CDR3nt: TGCAGCGTTGAAGGTGGAGGTGACATAAGCACAGATACGCAGTATTTT
CDR3aa: CSVEGGGDISTDTQYF

abundance: once
j_gene: TRBJ2-7
v_gene: TRBV28
d_gene: TRBD1
CDR3nt: TGTGCCAGCAGTATCGGGACAGGGAACTCCTACGAGCAGTACTTC
CDR3aa: CASSIGTGNSYEQYF

abundance: NA
j_gene: TRBJ2-1
v_gene: TRBV5-1
d_gene: NA
CDR3nt: TGCGCCAGCAGCTTGGGCTCAACAGCTAACAATGAGCAGTTCTTC
CDR3aa: CASSLGSTANNEQFF

abundance: NA
j_gene: TRBJ2-2
v_gene: TRBV28
d_gene: NA
CDR3nt: TGTGCCAGCAGTTTGGGGGGATTTGCCGGGGAGCTGTTTTTT
CDR3aa: CASSLGGFAGELFF

abundance: NA
j_gene: TRBJ1-1
v_gene: TRBV6-5
d_gene: TRBD1
CDR3nt: TGTGCCAGCAGTTACTCGGACAGGGGGAACACTGAAGCTTTCTTT
CDR3aa: CASSYSDRGNTEAFF

abundance: few
j_gene: TRBJ2-2
v_gene: TRBV20-1
d_gene: NA
CDR3nt: TGCAGTGCTAGAATAGGCTTGGGGGCCGCGAACACCGGGGAGCTGGTTTTT
CDR3aa: CSARIGLGAANTGELVF

abundance: NA
j_gene: TRBJ2-5
v_gene: TRBV14
d_gene: TRBD2
CDR3nt: TGTGCCAGCAGCCCTATAGCGGGGGGGCCGGAGACCCAGTACTTC
CDR3aa: CASSPIAGGPETQYF

abundance: once
j_gene: TRBJ1-4
v_gene: TRBV29-1
d_gene: NA
CDR3nt: TGCAGCGTTGTTTCATTTAATGAAAAACTGTTTTTT
CDR3aa: CSVVSFNEKLFF

abundance: NA
j_gene: TRBJ2-7
v_gene: TRBV20-1
d_gene: NA
CDR3nt: TGCAGTGCTAGGGACGGGAGTAAAAGTTTGGGGCTCTACGAGCAGTACTTC
CDR3aa: CSARDGSKSLGLYEQYF

abundance: few
j_gene: TRBJ1-1
v_gene: TRBV7-9
d_gene: TRBD1
CDR3nt: TGTGCCAGCAGCCTTACAGGGGGCGTGAACACTGAAGCTTTCTTT
CDR3aa: CASSLTGGVNTEAFF

abundance: NA
j_gene: TRBJ2-7
v_gene: TRBV4-1
d_gene: NA
CDR3nt: TGCGCCAGCAGTCAACGTGAGTATTCCATGGACGAGCAGTACTTC
CDR3aa: CASSQREYSMDEQYF

abundance: NA
j_gene: TRBJ2-7
v_gene: TRBV6-2/TRBV6-3
d_gene: NA
CDR3nt: TGTGCCAGCATGGGTCCAGAGAGCTCCTACGAGCAGTACTTC
CDR3aa: CASMGPESSYEQYF